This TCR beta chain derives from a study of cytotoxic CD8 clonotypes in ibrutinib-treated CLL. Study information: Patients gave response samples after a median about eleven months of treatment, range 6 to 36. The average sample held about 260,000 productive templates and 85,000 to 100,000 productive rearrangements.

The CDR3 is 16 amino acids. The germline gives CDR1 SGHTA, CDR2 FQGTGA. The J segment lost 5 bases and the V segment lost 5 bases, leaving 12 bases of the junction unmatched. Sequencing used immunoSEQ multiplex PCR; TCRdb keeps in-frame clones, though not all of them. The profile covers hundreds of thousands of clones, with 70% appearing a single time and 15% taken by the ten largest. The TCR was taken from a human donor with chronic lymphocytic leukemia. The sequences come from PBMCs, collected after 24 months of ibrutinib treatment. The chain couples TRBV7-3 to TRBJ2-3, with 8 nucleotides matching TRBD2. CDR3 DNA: TGTGCCAGCAGCCCTCGGGGGGGGCGCTTAGGAGATACGCAGTATTTT. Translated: CASSPRGGRLGDTQYF.